This T cell receptor beta chain was obtained from a study of blood T cell repertoires in COVID-19 (dated by TCRdb to about 2020). Regarding the research as a whole: Collaborator samples came from the United States, Italy and Spain and covered acute and convalescent phases of COVID-19. The material from the prospective study consisted of cDNA or gDNA derived from T cells, B-cell-depleted T cells, or PBMCs. Deeply sampled blood TCRbeta repertoires from subjects exposed to, actively infected with, or recovered from COVID-19 were included in the dataset. The repertoires were released in a freely available public database intended as a resource for research on the immune response to SARS-CoV-2. Samples were obtained from the ongoing ImmuneRACE study (first 160 participants) and from over 1,000 subjects provided by 6 global collaborators. Sample metadata almost always included a de-identified subject ID, COVID-19 status, age in years and sex. Where available, HLA class I and class II types were taken from metadata supplied by the sample provider and were not determined by assay-based typing. Summary of the overall study and its limitations: The quantity of clinical and demographic metadata differed by source and by participant and was supplied without curation.

As regards this clone: Its antigen is still unknown. No base-level quality is on record; no much larger clone is a single base apart.

TCRbeta CDR3 regions were amplified from genomic DNA using the immunoSEQ Assay, a bias-controlled multiplex PCR. Concerning the study's data processing: Within the assay, amplification of reference gene primers was used to estimate how many nucleated cells each sample contained. To quantify the absolute abundance of each unique TCRbeta CDR3 rearrangement, sequence reads were collapsed and filtered. For each sample, productive Simpson clonality was calculated as the square root of Simpson's diversity index over productive rearrangements. The table comes from immuneACCESS by way of TCRdb, which keeps in-frame sequences with V and J called. Part of the clones is missing from these tables; in studies checked, under half for an unresolved V gene and the rest for unknown reasons. The V and J calls and the clone size are those of that table, but D and trimming were determined from the DNA. Present in this sample are fewer than 450,000 clones, over 80% of which were seen just once. The top ten hold about 6% of the sample.

One collaborating source in Seattle enrolled patients during active infection and followed them longitudinally through the course of disease. Whole blood was collected in K2EDTA tubes by collaborating institutions according to the institutions' own protocols. Collaborator samples were shipped for TCRbeta analysis as frozen whole blood, isolated PBMCs, or DNA extracted from either sample type. The sequencing sample was made of peripheral blood. The receptor's source is a woman in her forties or fifties with COVID-19, enrolled during active disease.

The sequence in DNA is TGTGCCAGCAATCCCACCCGGGACAGGGGGTGTGGAAACACCATATATTTT. Translation gives CASNPTRDRGCGNTIYF. The rearrangement joined TRBV21-1 to TRBJ1-3; the listed D gene, TRBD1, was not tested against the DNA. TRBV21-1 is designated a pseudogene. Measured from the cysteine to the phenylalanine, the CDR3 is 17 residues long. Only the CDR3 DNA stays, 51 bases, in frame from base 1.